This T cell receptor (beta chain) was sequenced in a study of shared clonotypes between healthy human individuals. Background on the study: The plates for each donor numbered three CD4 naive, three CD4 memory, two CD8 naive and one CD8 memory. Study outcomes and limitations: Larger richness was generally estimated for naive than memory subsets.

On this clone: What it recognizes is unknown.

CDR1 is SGHTA, CDR2 FQGTGA, per germline. The ends were cut back, 5 bases at V and 7 bases at J, with 11 bases in the middle. The CDR3 runs 12 residues. Libraries were prepared by immunoSEQ multiplex PCR; TCRdb keeps only in-frame clonotypes and omits some of them. The sample holds approximately 940,000 clones, roughly 72% seen once. Source material: memory CD4+ T cells sorted from blood. Regarding subset: CD45RA-negative fraction. The chain couples TRBV7-3 to TRBJ2-5; D possibly corresponds to TRBD1 (5 bases). This receptor was taken from a man aged 18-30 years in good health. Here the CDR3 DNA reads TGTGCCAGCAGCAACCCCCAGGGGACCCAGTACTTC. Amino acids: CASSNPQGTQYF.